This entry lists 30 T cell receptor beta chains sequenced from one sample in a study of blood T cell repertoires in COVID-19. Measured with immunoSEQ multiplex PCR; TCRdb has only the in-frame clones, and not every one. Of about 65,000 clones in the sample, roughly 90% were seen once. The sequenced material came from peripheral blood. The receptors come from a man aged 60-69 years with acute or convalescent COVID-19.

The table lists this clone with a count of one. This sequence joins TRBV5-1 and TRBJ2-1, with 9 bases lining up with TRBD1. V was clipped by 4 bases and J by 3 bases; unmatched bases: 5. The CDR3 is 15 residues long. Per the germline V gene, CDR1 is SGHRS and CDR2 is YFSETQ. The CDR3 loop is CASSAGTGLYNEQFF. The CDR3 nucleotides read TGCGCCAGCAGCGCCGGGACAGGGCTCTACAATGAGCAGTTCTTC.

The chain has TRBV27 and TRBJ2-2; 7 bases line up with TRBD1. Per germline, CDR1 MNHEY and CDR2 SMNVEV (reference sequence). CDR3 length: 15 amino acids. The V and J ends lost 8 bases and 1 base, in that order; junction bases with no gene match: 7. For the CDR3, the DNA is TGTGCCAGCCAGGCAGGGGGTCTGAACACCGGGGAGCTGTTTTTT. This sequence encodes CASQAGGLNTGELFF.

The V and J genes are TRBV9 and TRBJ2-2; D perhaps matches TRBD1 (6 bases). This CDR3 comprises 15 residues. V shed 2 bases and J shed 6 bases, with 14 bases lying between them. The germline gives CDR1 SGDLS, CDR2 YYNGEE. DNA for the CDR3: TGTGCCAGCAGCGTGGGGCCAGGGGATTCCGGGGAGCTGTTTTTT. Protein: CASSVGPGDSGELFF.

The rearrangement uses TRBV6-6 and TRBJ2-7, with D maybe TRBD2 (6 bases). The germline V gene has CDR1 MNHNY and CDR2 SVGAGI (reference sequence). The length of the CDR3 is 13 residues. V was pared by 2 bases and J by 6 bases, with 11 bases between. In nucleotides, the CDR3 is TGTGCCAGCAGTTACGGGGGGACGGGCGAGCAGTACTTC. It specifies CASSYGGTGEQYF.

V and J are TRBV3-1 (or the pseudogene TRBV3-2) and TRBJ1-1; no firm D call. Trimming took off 1 base at V and 4 bases at J, with 7 bases between the two ends. CDR1 and CDR2 (germline): LGHDT, YNNKEL (reference sequence). There are 13 residues in the CDR3. This CDR3 reads CASSQGRRTEAFF. The DNA for the CDR3 is TGTGCCAGCAGCCAAGGGAGACGCACTGAAGCTTTCTTT.

J is TRBJ1-5 and V is TRBV5-1; D gene ambiguous. Trimming pared 0 bases from V and 5 bases from J, leaving 12 bases between. Germline V gene lookup returns CDR1 SGHRS and CDR2 YFSETQ. CDR3 size: 15 residues. The DNA of the CDR3 is TGCGCCAGCAGCTTGGGACACTCATTATATCAGCCCCAGCATTTT. The encoded protein is CASSLGHSLYQPQHF.

This sequence joins TRBV20-1 and TRBJ1-6; perhaps TRBD1 as D (6 bases). This CDR3 is 13 amino acids long. Trimming removed 3 bases from V and 14 bases from J, with 17 bases in between. Looked up from germline, CDR1 is DFQATT and CDR2 is SNEGSKA (reference sequence). The CDR3 sequence: CSASSGKGDSLHF. CDR3 DNA sequence: TGCAGTGCTAGTTCCGGAAAGGGGGATTCCCTCCACTTT.

Of note for this clone: Mismatch with germline at one junction end may stem from a read error. V and J are TRBV5-4 and TRBJ1-2, with TRBD1 matching 7 bases. The CDR3 consists of 16 residues. Germline V gives CDR1 SGHNT, CDR2 YYREEE (reference sequence). The CDR3 nucleotides are TGTGCCAGCACCTTGGGATGGAGACAGGGAGACTATGGCTACACCTTC. Its translation: CASTLGWRQGDYGYTF.

This rearrangement joins TRBV29-1 to TRBJ2-3; D perhaps matches TRBD2 (6 bases). Trimming removed 4 bases at V and 6 bases at J, with 14 bases between. Germline CDR1 is SQVTM and CDR2 is ANQGSEA. This CDR3 region has 13 residues. The CDR3 bases are TGCAGCGTTGTTTGGGGACTTGGGGATACGCAGTATTTT. This encodes CSVVWGLGDTQYF.

The chain combines TRBV7-3 with TRBJ2-7, with 9 positions matching TRBD1. Germline lookup yields CDR1 SGHTA and CDR2 FQGTGA. This CDR3 has 15 amino acids. V lost 5 bases to trimming and J lost 4 bases; unmatched junction nucleotides: 9. CDR3 amino acids: CASSTQGAGRYEQYF. The CDR3 DNA is TGTGCCAGCAGCACACAGGGGGCCGGGCGTTACGAGCAGTACTTC.

This clone appeared a single time. The chain has TRBV6-5 and TRBJ1-1; 9 bases match TRBD1. Germline lookup yields CDR1 MNHEY and CDR2 SVGAGI. This CDR3 has 14 residues. The V segment lost 8 bases and the J segment 1 base; nucleotides outside the gene matches: 5. The CDR3 here is CASRDRVRNTEAFF. As DNA, the CDR3 is TGTGCCAGCCGGGACAGGGTCCGGAACACTGAAGCTTTCTTT.

CDR3 nucleotide sequence: TGTGCCATCAGGGGACAGGGGGATGGCTATGGCTACACCTTC. It specifies CAIRGQGDGYGYTF. The V gene is TRBV10-3, the J gene TRBJ1-2; 11 nucleotides agree with TRBD1. This CDR3 spans 14 amino acids. The V segment lost 6 bases and the J segment 4 bases; nucleotides outside the gene matches: 4. Germline V lookup: CDR1 ENHRY, CDR2 SYGVKD.

This sequence joins TRBV7-3 and TRBJ2-1, with unresolved D. The germline V and J ends were trimmed by 5 bases and 0 bases, with 14 bases remaining between them. The length of the CDR3 is 16 residues. Germline V gives CDR1 SGHTA, CDR2 FQGTGA. Written as DNA, the CDR3 is TGTGCCAGCAGCCCGAGTAGCTTTAGCTCCTACAATGAGCAGTTCTTC. The encoded protein is CASSPSSFSSYNEQFF.

The chain uses TRBV5-1 and TRBJ1-5; D unresolved. The V and J ends lost 4 bases and 5 bases respectively, with 25 bases between them. Germline V gene sequence: CDR1 SGHRS, CDR2 YFSETQ. The CDR3 covers 18 residues. CDR3 amino acids: CASSALPTTDYPDQPQHF. DNA for the CDR3: TGCGCCAGCAGCGCGCTCCCGACCACAGATTACCCCGATCAGCCCCAGCATTTT.

The CDR3 protein is CASSGSTGIYGYTF. CDR3 sequence (DNA): TGCGCCAGCAGCGGGTCGACAGGGATCTATGGCTACACCTTC. This rearrangement joins TRBV5-1 to TRBJ1-2, with 7 bases matching TRBD1. V lost 4 bases, J lost 4 bases, and 7 bases stayed unmatched. CDR3 length: 14 amino acids. CDR1 is SGHRS, CDR2 YFSETQ, per germline.

J is TRBJ2-4 and V is TRBV10-3, with 9 nucleotides matching TRBD1. Unmatched junction bases numbered 4, after V lost 8 bases and J lost 8 bases. The CDR3 is 12 amino acids. Germline CDR1 is ENHRY and CDR2 is SYGVKD. The chain's CDR3 is CAIGDRVDIQYF. In DNA, the CDR3 is TGTGCCATCGGGGACAGGGTGGACATTCAGTACTTC.

The gene calls are TRBV7-8 and TRBJ2-1, with unresolved D. CDR1 SGHVS and CDR2 FQNEAQ come from the germline V gene. V lost 0 bases and J 7 bases, leaving 7 bases between the germline ends. The CDR3 runs to 13 residues. DNA of the CDR3: TGTGCCAGCAGCTTAGCGAGGCTAAATGAGCAGTTCTTC. It yields the protein CASSLARLNEQFF.

This clone was seen a few times. The rearrangement uses TRBV19 and TRBJ1-6; D might be TRBD1 (5 bases). This CDR3 has 13 amino acids. Trimming took off 4 bases at V and 9 bases at J, with 10 bases between the two ends. Germline V gene sequence: CDR1 LNHDA, CDR2 SQIVND (reference sequence). Here the CDR3 reads CASSKQAGSPLHF. CDR3 bases: TGTGCCAGTAGTAAACAGGCCGGTTCACCCCTCCACTTT.

The V gene is TRBV5-6, the J gene TRBJ1-1; D remains ambiguous. The CDR3 length is 13 residues. Germline lookup yields CDR1 SGHDT and CDR2 YYEEEE. The germline V and J ends were trimmed by 0 bases and 6 bases, with 9 bases remaining between them. The CDR3 loop is CASSLDLRSEAFF. In nucleotides, the CDR3 is TGTGCCAGCAGCTTGGATCTACGATCTGAAGCTTTCTTT.

The genes are TRBV3-1 (or the pseudogene TRBV3-2) and TRBJ2-5; no clear D gene. Germline V gene lookup returns CDR1 LGHDT and CDR2 YNNKEL (reference sequence). V lost 1 base and J 2 bases, leaving 5 bases between the germline ends. This CDR3 spans 13 amino acids. Written as DNA, the CDR3 is TGTGCCAGCAGCCAAGGCAGACAAGAGACCCAGTACTTC. It is translated as CASSQGRQETQYF.

The rearrangement uses TRBV3-1 (or the pseudogene TRBV3-2) and TRBJ1-2; the D is unclear. The V end was cut by 1 base, the J end by 8 bases, with 8 bases between. Germline values: CDR1 LGHDT, CDR2 YNNKEL (reference sequence). The CDR3 loop spans 12 amino acids. CDR3 nucleotide sequence: TGTGCCAGCAGCCAAGGGTCCGCGGGCTACACCTTC. Translated: CASSQGSAGYTF.

J is TRBJ2-5 and V is TRBV4-1, with 7 positions matching TRBD1. The CDR3 is made up of 14 amino acids. J lost 5 bases, V lost 2 bases, and 5 bases had no gene match. Germline CDR1 and CDR2: MGHRA and YSYEKL. The CDR3 nucleotides read TGCGCCAGCAGCCAAATGACAGGGAAGGAGACCCAGTACTTC. This codes for CASSQMTGKETQYF.

The rearrangement joins TRBV6-5 to TRBJ1-2; 10 nucleotides align to TRBD1. Germline V CDR1 and CDR2: MNHEY, SVGAGI. This CDR3 has 14 residues. Trimming removed 7 bases from V and 5 bases from J; junction bases left unmatched: 7. The CDR3 DNA is TGTGCCAGCAAAGGACAGGGGGTAATTTATGGCTACACCTTC. It specifies CASKGQGVIYGYTF.

This chain connects TRBV5-1 to TRBJ2-1; 16 bases fit TRBD2. The CDR3 runs to 18 residues. Looked up from germline, CDR1 is SGHRS and CDR2 is YFSETQ. V shed 3 bases, J shed 6 bases, and the junction held 9 bases outside the gene matches. For the CDR3, the DNA is TGCGCCAGCAGCTCTAACCCGGGACTAGCGGGGGGGCTCAATGAGCAGTTCTTC. Encoded protein: CASSSNPGLAGGLNEQFF.

Here the CDR3 DNA reads TGTGCCAGCGCCTCGGGACAGACAGTCGGGCAGTACTTC. As protein: CASASGQTVGQYF. The rearrangement joins TRBV6-6 to TRBJ2-7, with 7 positions matching TRBD1. CDR1 is MNHNY, CDR2 SVGAGI, per germline (reference sequence). Trimming at V came to 8 bases and at J to 9 bases, leaving 13 bases not matched to a gene. The CDR3 is made up of 13 amino acids.

The rearrangement joins TRBV7-2 to TRBJ2-2; 8 bases map to TRBD2. Germline V gene data show CDR1 as SGHTA and CDR2 as FQGNSA. The CDR3 extends over 16 amino acids. J gave up 0 bases and V 7 bases, and 7 bases lay outside the gene matches. DNA for the CDR3: TGTGCCAGCATCGGGAGGGGGGGACCGAACACCGGGGAGCTGTTTTTT. This codes for CASIGRGGPNTGELFF.

V is TRBV19 and J is TRBJ1-5, with D perhaps matching TRBD1 (6 bases). The CDR3 has 16 residues. Germline-derived CDR1 and CDR2 are LNHDA and SQIVND (reference sequence). V shed 1 base and J shed 4 bases, with 14 bases lying between them. This chain's CDR3 is CASSIVTGWGNQPQHF. CDR3 in DNA: TGTGCCAGTAGTATAGTGACAGGCTGGGGAAATCAGCCCCAGCATTTT.

The chain uses TRBV5-1 and TRBJ2-6; 9 positions agree with TRBD1. The V segment lost 2 bases and the J segment 3 bases; nucleotides outside the gene matches: 3. The germline V gene has CDR1 SGHRS and CDR2 YFSETQ. CDR3 length: 16 residues. The CDR3 loop is CASSLQGAIGANVLTF. The CDR3 bases are TGCGCCAGCAGCTTACAGGGGGCTATTGGGGCCAACGTCCTGACTTTC. Together with reference TRBV5-1 and TRBJ2-6, the CDR3 gives the full variable domain: KAGVTQTPRYLIKTRGQQVTLSCSPISGHRSVSWYQQTPGQGLQFLFEYFSETQRNKGNFPGRFSGRQFSNSRSEMNVSTLELGDSALYLCASSLQGAIGANVLTFGAGSRLTVL.

The chain carries TRBV3-1 (or the pseudogene TRBV3-2) and TRBJ1-5; 8 nucleotides align to TRBD1. Germline values: CDR1 LGHDT, CDR2 YNNKEL (reference sequence). The CDR3 sequence is 17 residues long. Trimming took 0 bases from V and 5 from J; bases not matched to a gene: 9. Here the CDR3 DNA reads TGTGCCAGCAGCCAAGATCCTAGGACAGGGATTCATCAGCCCCAGCATTTT. Amino acids: CASSQDPRTGIHQPQHF.

This chain uses TRBV3-1 (or the pseudogene TRBV3-2) with TRBJ1-5; D unresolved. The CDR3 contains 14 residues. Germline values: CDR1 LGHDT, CDR2 YNNKEL (reference sequence). Trimming took off 5 bases at V and 4 bases at J, with 12 bases between the two ends. The CDR3 protein is CASSTAAGNQPQHF. CDR3 DNA: TGTGCCAGCAGCACGGCGGCGGGGAATCAGCCCCAGCATTTT.